The T cell receptor (beta chain) under discussion was sequenced for a study of cytomegalovirus exposure and HLA in healthy donors. CDR1 and CDR2 from the germline V gene are LNHDA and SQIVND (reference sequence). V lost 5 bases and J lost 0, with 10 bases in between. The CDR3 consists of 14 residues. This PCR relied on a set of 60 Vbeta primers and 13 Jbeta primers. Using immunoSEQ multiplex PCR, the repertoire was profiled, and TCRdb retains in-frame clones only, with some absent. The repertoire includes about 110,000 clones, more than 65% of them detected once, and roughly an eighth sits in the top ten.

The receptor was derived from a man under 40 in good health and CMV-seropositive. The material sequenced was PBMCs. The chain combines TRBV19 with TRBJ2-5; D may be TRBD2 (5 bases). As DNA, the CDR3 is TGTGCCAGTAGTCTTTGGGGAGACCAAGAGACCCAGTACTTC. Translation: CASSLWGDQETQYF.